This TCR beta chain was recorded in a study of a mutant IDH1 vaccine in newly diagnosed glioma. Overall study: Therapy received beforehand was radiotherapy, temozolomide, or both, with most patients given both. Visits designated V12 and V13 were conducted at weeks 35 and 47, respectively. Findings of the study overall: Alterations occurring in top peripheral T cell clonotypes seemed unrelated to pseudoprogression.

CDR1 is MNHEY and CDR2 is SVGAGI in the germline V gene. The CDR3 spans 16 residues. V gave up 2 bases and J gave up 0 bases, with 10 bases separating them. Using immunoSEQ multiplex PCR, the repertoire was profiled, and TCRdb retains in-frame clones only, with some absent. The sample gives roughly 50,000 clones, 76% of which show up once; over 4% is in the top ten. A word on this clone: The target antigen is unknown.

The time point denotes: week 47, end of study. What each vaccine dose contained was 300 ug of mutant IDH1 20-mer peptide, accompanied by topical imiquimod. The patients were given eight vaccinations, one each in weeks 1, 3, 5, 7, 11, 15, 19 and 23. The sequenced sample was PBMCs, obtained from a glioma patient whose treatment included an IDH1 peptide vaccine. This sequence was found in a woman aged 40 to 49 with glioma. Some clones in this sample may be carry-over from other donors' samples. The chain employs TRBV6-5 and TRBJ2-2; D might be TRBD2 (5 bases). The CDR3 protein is CASSYAAGPNTGELFF. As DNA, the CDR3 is TGTGCCAGCAGTTACGCGGCGGGCCCGAACACCGGGGAGCTGTTTTTT.